These T cell receptor beta chains were read from a single sample in a study of control samples from healthy donors and cancer patients. Data came from immunoSEQ multiplex PCR; TCRdb stores just in-frame clones and leaves some out. The sample records 90,000 to 95,000 clones, 70% to 90% being singletons. Sequencing used blood. Receptors were obtained from a man aged 30 to 45 in good health. Each CDR3 is given with its conserved first and last residue. D genes are given only for firm matches. Expanded clones get a size class; other rows say once, few or many, or leave the size out.

cdr3_nt cdr3_aa d_call clone_size j_call v_call
TGTGCCAGCAGTTACGAGGACAGAAGATATGGCTACACCTTC CASSYEDRRYGYTF NA NA TRBJ1-2 TRBV6-5
TGCGCCAGCAGACGAGAGGTTAGCACAGATACGCAGTATTTT CASRREVSTDTQYF NA NA TRBJ2-3 TRBV5-1
TGTGCCAGCAGTTTATATACGAACACTGAAGCTTTCTTT CASSLYTNTEAFF NA NA TRBJ1-1 TRBV12-3/TRBV12-4
TGTGCCAGCAGCTTATTGACAGGGGGCACTGAAGCTTTCTTT CASSLLTGGTEAFF TRBD1 NA TRBJ1-1 TRBV11-1
TGTGCCAGCAGTTTATCCACAGGGGGATACGAGCAGTACTTC CASSLSTGGYEQYF TRBD1 NA TRBJ2-7 TRBV27
TGTGCCAGCAGTGAAAGGCGGGATTTAGAAGCTTTCTTT CASSERRDLEAFF NA NA TRBJ1-1 TRBV2
TGTGCCAGCAGCCAACCAGGCCGCTATGGCTACACCTTC CASSQPGRYGYTF NA few TRBJ1-2 TRBV3-1/TRBV3-2
TGTGCCAGCAGCCAAGATGACCGGCTTGAAGCTTTCTTT CASSQDDRLEAFF NA NA TRBJ1-1 TRBV3-1/TRBV3-2
TGTGCCAGCAGTGAGTCCCTAAGGGGGGGTTATGGCTACACCTTC CASSESLRGGYGYTF NA NA TRBJ1-2 TRBV6-1
TGTGCCCGCAGCCGGGGCGGGGGGGGAGAGCAGTTCTTC CARSRGGGGEQFF TRBD2 once TRBJ2-1 TRBV9
TGTGCCAGCAGTTTAACACGAACTGAAGCTTTCTTT CASSLTRTEAFF NA NA TRBJ1-1 TRBV28
TGTGCCAGTAGTTTTATCGCGAGTAGCGGGGTGGGCAATGAGCAGTTCTTC CASSFIASSGVGNEQFF TRBD2 NA TRBJ2-1 TRBV19
TGTGCCAGCAGCTTGGTCTTCTCACCGGACGAGCAGTACTTC CASSLVFSPDEQYF NA NA TRBJ2-7 TRBV5-5
TGTGCCTGGAGTGTTCTAGGGGTTGGGGGTGGCTACACCTTC CAWSVLGVGGGYTF NA NA TRBJ1-2 TRBV30
TGTGCCACCAGTAGAGGGCGTCAGGAGACCCAGTACTTC CATSRGRQETQYF NA NA TRBJ2-5 TRBV19